Sequencing of this T cell receptor beta chain was carried out in a study of cytomegalovirus exposure and HLA in healthy donors. Germline V CDR1 and CDR2: ENHRY, SYGVKD. V lost 3 bases to trimming and J lost 5 bases, with 14 bases between them. The CDR3 loop spans 14 amino acids. This clone has a handful of counts. PCR amplification relied on 60 Vbeta primers (plus 13 Jbeta primers). TCRdb keeps only in-frame clones here, not all; method: immunoSEQ multiplex PCR. The sample yields around 150,000 clones, about four fifths seen once. The chain links TRBV10-3 to TRBJ2-7, with a weak D call TRBD1 (6 bases). Sample: PBMCs. The clonotype comes from a man aged 30-40 years in good health and CMV-seronegative. This chain's CDR3 is CAISDDRMGNEQYF. CDR3 DNA: TGTGCCATCAGTGATGACAGGATGGGGAACGAGCAGTACTTC.